The sequence of this TCR beta chain was determined in a study of OX40 agonist ivuxolimab in advanced cancers. Study overall: Participants, around 80% male, averaged around 64 years of age, ranging from about 23 to 79. Study results and limitations: Researchers report that CD8+ T cells had, on average, more expanded clones than CD4+. Some of the nonresponding patients also showed low levels of normalized T-cell clonal expansion.

Some clones are missing from TCRdb's copy, which holds only in-frame ones; the method was immunoSEQ multiplex PCR. The sample holds 65,000 to 70,000 clones; roughly 91% are singletons and the top ten take 0.35% to 0.45%. The germline V and J ends were trimmed by 0 bases and 0 bases, with 9 bases remaining between them. Germline CDR1 SGDLS, CDR2 YYNGEE. CDR3 length: 15 amino acids. Comments on this clone: The antigen remains unidentified.

Excluded were patients having autoimmune disease history or systemic immunosuppression. This rearrangement joins TRBV9 to TRBJ1-2, with D possibly TRBD1 on 5 matching bases. The sequence was obtained from an adult with an advanced solid tumor such as melanoma, head and neck, liver or kidney cancer. The sequences come from CD4+ or CD8+ T cells sorted from blood, collected in a trial of the OX40 agonist ivuxolimab. The CDR3 loop is CASSVVGATNYGYTF. CDR3 sequence (DNA): TGTGCCAGCAGCGTAGTAGGGGCGACTAACTATGGCTACACCTTC.